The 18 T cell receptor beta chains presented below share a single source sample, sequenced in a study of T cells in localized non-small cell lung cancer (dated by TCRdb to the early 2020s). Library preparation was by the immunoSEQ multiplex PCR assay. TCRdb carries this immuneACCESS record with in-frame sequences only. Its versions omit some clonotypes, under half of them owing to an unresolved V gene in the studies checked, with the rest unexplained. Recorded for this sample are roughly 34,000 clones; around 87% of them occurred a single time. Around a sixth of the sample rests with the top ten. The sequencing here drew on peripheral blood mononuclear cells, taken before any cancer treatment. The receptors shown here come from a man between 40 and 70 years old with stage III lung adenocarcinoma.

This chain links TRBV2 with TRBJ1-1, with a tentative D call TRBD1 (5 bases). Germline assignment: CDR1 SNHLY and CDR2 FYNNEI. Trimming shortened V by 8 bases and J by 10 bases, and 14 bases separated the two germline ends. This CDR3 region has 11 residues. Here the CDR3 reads CASARDWGAFF. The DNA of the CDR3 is TGTGCCAGCGCCAGGGACTGGGGAGCTTTCTTT.

The CDR3 coding sequence is TGCGCCAGCAGCTTGGTTCCTAGCGGGGGGTTGGTGAATAACAATGAGCAGTTCTTC. It yields the protein CASSLVPSGGLVNNNEQFF. V gene TRBV5-1 combines with J gene TRBJ2-1; 11 positions agree with TRBD2. The germline V gene has CDR1 SGHRS and CDR2 YFSETQ. The CDR3 extends over 19 amino acids. Trimming removed 0 bases from V and 5 bases from J; junction bases left unmatched: 13. Full variable domain (missing parts from reference TRBV5-1 and TRBJ2-1): KAGVTQTPRYLIKTRGQQVTLSCSPISGHRSVSWYQQTPGQGLQFLFEYFSETQRNKGNFPGRFSGRQFSNSRSEMNVSTLELGDSALYLCASSLVPSGGLVNNNEQFFGPGTRLTVL.

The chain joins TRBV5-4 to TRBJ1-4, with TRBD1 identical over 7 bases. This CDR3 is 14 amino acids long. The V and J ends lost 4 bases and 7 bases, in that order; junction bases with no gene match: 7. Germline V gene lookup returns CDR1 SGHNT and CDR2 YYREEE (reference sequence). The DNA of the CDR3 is TGTGCCAGCAGCCGACAGGGTCGGGCTGAAAAACTGTTTTTT. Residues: CASSRQGRAEKLFF. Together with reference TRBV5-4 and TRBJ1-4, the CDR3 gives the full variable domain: ETGVTQSPTHLIKTRGQQVTLRCSSQSGHNTVSWYQQALGQGPQFIFQYYREEENGRGNFPPRFSGLQFPNYSSELNVNALELDDSALYLCASSRQGRAEKLFFGSGTQLSVL.

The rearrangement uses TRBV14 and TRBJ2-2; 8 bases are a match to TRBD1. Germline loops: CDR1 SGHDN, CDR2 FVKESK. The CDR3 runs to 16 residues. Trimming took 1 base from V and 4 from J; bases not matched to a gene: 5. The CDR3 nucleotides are TGTGCCAGCAGCCAAGGGACAGGGATGGGCACCGGGGAGCTGTTTTTT. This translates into CASSQGTGMGTGELFF. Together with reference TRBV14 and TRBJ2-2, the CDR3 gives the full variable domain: EAGVTQFPSHSVIEKGQTVTLRCDPISGHDNLYWYRRVMGKEIKFLLHFVKESKQDESGMPNNRFLAERTGGTYSTLKVQPAELEDSGVYFCASSQGTGMGTGELFFGEGSRLTVL.

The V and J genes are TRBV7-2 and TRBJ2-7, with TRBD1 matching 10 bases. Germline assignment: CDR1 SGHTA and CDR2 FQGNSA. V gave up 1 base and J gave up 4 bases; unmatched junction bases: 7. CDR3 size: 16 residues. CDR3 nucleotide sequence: TGTGCCAGCAGCTTAGGTCGACAGGGGGCGCTTTACGAGCAGTACTTC. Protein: CASSLGRQGALYEQYF.

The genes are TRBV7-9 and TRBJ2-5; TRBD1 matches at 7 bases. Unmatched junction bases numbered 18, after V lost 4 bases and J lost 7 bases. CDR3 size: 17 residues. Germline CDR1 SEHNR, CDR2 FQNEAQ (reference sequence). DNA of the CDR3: TGTGCCAGCAGCTCCTCGATGACGAACAGGGGACGCGGGACCCAGTACTTC. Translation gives CASSSSMTNRGRGTQYF.

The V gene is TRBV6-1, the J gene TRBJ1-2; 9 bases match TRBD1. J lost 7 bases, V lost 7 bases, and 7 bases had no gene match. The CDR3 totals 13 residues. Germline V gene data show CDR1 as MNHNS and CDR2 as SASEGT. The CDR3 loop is CASTEGQGSGYTF. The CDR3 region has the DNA TGTGCCAGCACCGAAGGACAGGGGAGTGGCTACACCTTC.

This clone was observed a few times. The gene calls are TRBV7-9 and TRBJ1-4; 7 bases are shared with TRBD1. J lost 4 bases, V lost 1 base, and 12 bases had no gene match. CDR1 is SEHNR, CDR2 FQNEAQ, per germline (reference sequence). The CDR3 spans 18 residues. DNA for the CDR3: TGTGCCAGCAGCTTAGTCGTAGCTTGGGGACAGCATAATGAAAAACTGTTTTTT. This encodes CASSLVVAWGQHNEKLFF.

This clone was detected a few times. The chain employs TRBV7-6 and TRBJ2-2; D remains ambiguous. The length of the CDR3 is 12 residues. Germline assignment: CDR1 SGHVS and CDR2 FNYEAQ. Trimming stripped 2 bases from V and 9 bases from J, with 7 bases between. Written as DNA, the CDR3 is TGTGCCAGCAGCTTACTGGGAAGGGAGCTGTTTTTT. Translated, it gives CASSLLGRELFF.

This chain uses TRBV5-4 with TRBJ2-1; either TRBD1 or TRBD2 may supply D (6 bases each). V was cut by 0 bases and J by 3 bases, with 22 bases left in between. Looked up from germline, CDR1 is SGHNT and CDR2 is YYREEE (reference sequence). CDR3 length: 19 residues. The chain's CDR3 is CASSLVGGPAHANYNEQFF. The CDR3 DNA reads TGTGCCAGCAGCTTGGTGGGGGGCCCGGCCCATGCTAACTACAATGAGCAGTTCTTC.

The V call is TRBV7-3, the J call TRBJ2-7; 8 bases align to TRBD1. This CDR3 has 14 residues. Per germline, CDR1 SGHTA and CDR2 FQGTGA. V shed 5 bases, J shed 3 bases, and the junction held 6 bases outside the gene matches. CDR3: CASSQFGQGYEQYF. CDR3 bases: TGTGCCAGCAGCCAATTCGGACAGGGCTACGAGCAGTACTTC.

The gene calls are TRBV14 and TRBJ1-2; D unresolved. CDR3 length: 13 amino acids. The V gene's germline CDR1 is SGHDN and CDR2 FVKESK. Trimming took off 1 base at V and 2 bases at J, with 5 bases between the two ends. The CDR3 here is CASSQVRNYGYTF. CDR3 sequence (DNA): TGTGCCAGCAGCCAAGTCAGAAACTATGGCTACACCTTC.

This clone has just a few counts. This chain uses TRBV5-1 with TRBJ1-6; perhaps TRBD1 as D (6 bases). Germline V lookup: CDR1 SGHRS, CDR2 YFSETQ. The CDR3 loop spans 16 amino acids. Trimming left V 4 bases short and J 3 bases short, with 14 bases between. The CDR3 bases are TGCGCCAGCAGCCAAGGACAGCCTCTCTATAATTCACCCCTCCACTTT. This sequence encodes CASSQGQPLYNSPLHF.

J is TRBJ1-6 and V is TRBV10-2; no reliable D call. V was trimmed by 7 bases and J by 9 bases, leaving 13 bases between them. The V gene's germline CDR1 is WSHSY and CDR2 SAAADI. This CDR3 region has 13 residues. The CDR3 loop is CASMKREGSPLHF. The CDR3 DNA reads TGCGCCAGCATGAAGAGGGAAGGTTCACCCCTCCACTTT.

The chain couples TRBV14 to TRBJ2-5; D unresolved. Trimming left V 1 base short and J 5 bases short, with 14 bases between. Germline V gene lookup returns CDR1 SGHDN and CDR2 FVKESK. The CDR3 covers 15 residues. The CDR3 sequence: CASSQVVSSGETQYF. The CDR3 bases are TGTGCCAGCAGCCAAGTTGTCTCATCCGGGGAGACCCAGTACTTC.

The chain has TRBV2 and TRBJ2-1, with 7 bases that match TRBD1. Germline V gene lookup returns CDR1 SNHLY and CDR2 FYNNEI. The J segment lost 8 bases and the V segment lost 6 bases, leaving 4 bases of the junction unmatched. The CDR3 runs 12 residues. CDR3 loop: CASRTGIDEQFF. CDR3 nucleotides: TGTGCCAGCAGGACAGGGATCGATGAGCAGTTCTTC.

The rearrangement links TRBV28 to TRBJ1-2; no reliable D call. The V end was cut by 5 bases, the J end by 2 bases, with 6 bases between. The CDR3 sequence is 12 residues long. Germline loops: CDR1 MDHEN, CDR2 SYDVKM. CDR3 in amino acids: CASSRRNYGYTF. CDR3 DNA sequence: TGTGCCAGCAGTCGTCGAAACTATGGCTACACCTTC.

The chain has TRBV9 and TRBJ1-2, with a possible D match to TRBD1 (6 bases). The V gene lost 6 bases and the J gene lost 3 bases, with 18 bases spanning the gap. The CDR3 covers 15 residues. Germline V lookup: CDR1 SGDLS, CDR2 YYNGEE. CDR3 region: CASTVGPGEDYGYTF. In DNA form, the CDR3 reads TGTGCCAGCACCGTGGGGCCAGGGGAAGACTATGGCTACACCTTC.